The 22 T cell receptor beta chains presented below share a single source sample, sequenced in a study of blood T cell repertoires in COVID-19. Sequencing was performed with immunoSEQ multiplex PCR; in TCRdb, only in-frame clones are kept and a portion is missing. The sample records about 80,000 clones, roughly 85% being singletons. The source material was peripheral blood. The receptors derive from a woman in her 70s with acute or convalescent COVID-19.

The CDR3 sequence is CASSAFSGLSTGELFF. DNA of the CDR3: TGTGCCAGTAGTGCGTTTTCAGGGTTAAGTACCGGGGAGCTGTTTTTT. The chain recombines TRBV19 with TRBJ2-2; possibly TRBD1 for D (5 bases). CDR3 length: 16 residues. The germline CDR1 and CDR2 sequences are LNHDA and SQIVND (reference sequence). Trimming took off 5 bases at V and 5 bases at J, with 18 bases between the two ends. Full variable domain (outside the CDR3, taken from reference TRBV19 and TRBJ2-2): DGGITQSPKYLFRKEGQNVTLSCEQNLNHDAMYWYRQDPGQGLRLIYYSQIVNDFQKGDIAEGYSVSREKKESFPLTVTSAQKNPTAFYLCASSAFSGLSTGELFFGEGSRLTVL.

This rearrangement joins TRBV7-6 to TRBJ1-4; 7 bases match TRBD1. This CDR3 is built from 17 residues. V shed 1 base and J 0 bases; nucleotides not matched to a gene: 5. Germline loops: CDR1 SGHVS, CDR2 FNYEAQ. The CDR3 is CASSLGDSLATNEKLFF. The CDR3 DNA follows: TGTGCCAGCAGCTTAGGGGACAGTCTAGCAACTAATGAAAAACTGTTTTTT.

DNA of the CDR3: TGTGCCAGCAGCGCAACGAGGACAGGGGGCGACACTGAAGCTTTCTTT. Amino acids: CASSATRTGGDTEAFF. This rearrangement joins TRBV13 to TRBJ1-1; TRBD1 matches at 11 bases. CDR1 is PRHDT and CDR2 is FYEKMQ in the germline V gene (reference sequence). This CDR3 is 16 amino acids long. The V gene end was trimmed by 5 bases and the J gene end by 3 bases; junction bases not matched to a gene: 8. Drawing the rest from reference TRBV13 and TRBJ1-1, the complete variable domain is AAGVIQSPRHLIKEKRETATLKCYPIPRHDTVYWYQQGPGQDPQFLISFYEKMQSDKGSIPDRFSAQQFSDYHSELNMSSLELGDSALYFCASSATRTGGDTEAFFGQGTRLTVV.

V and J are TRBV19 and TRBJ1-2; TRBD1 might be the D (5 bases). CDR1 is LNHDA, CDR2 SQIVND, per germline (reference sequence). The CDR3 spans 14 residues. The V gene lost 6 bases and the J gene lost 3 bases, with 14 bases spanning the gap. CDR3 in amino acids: CASRPSGVDYGYTF. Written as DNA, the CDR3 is TGTGCCAGTAGACCCTCGGGGGTAGACTATGGCTACACCTTC. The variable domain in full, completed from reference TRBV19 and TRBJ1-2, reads DGGITQSPKYLFRKEGQNVTLSCEQNLNHDAMYWYRQDPGQGLRLIYYSQIVNDFQKGDIAEGYSVSREKKESFPLTVTSAQKNPTAFYLCASRPSGVDYGYTFGSGTRLTVV.

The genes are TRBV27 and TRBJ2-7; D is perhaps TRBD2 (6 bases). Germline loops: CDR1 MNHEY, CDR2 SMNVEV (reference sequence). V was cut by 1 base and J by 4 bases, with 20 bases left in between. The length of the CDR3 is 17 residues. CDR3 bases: TGTGCCAGCAGTTTATTATCTCGCGGGACTCCTAATTACGAGCAGTACTTC. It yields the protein CASSLLSRGTPNYEQYF.

CDR3 DNA sequence: TGTGCCAGCAGCTTGGGGGGGACTAATGAAAAACTGTTTTTT. It encodes CASSLGGTNEKLFF. The chain uses TRBV13 and TRBJ1-4; perhaps TRBD1 as D (5 bases). V was trimmed by 3 bases and J by 2 bases, leaving 7 bases between them. Germline CDR1 PRHDT, CDR2 FYEKMQ (reference sequence). The CDR3 loop spans 14 amino acids.

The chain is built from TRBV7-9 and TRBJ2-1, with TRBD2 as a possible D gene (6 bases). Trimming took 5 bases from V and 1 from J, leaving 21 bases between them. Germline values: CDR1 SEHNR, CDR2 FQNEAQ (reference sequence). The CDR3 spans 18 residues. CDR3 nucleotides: TGTGCCAGCAGCCCTTCAGGGAGGCTCTCTAGTTCCTACAATGAGCAGTTCTTC. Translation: CASSPSGRLSSSYNEQFF.

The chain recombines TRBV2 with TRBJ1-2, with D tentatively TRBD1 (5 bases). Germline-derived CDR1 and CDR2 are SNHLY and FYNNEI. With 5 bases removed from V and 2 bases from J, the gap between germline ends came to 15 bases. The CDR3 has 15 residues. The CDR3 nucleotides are TGTGCCAGCAGTAGTCCTAGGGGAGGGAACTATGGCTACACCTTC. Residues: CASSSPRGGNYGYTF.

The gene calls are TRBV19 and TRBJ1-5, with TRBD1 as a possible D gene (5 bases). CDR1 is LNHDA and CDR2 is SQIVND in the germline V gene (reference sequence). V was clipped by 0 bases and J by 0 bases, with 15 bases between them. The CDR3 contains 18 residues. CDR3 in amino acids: CASSIDLYPTDSNQPQHF. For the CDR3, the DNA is TGTGCCAGTAGTATAGATCTTTACCCGACAGATAGCAATCAGCCCCAGCATTTT. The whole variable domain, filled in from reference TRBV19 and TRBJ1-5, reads DGGITQSPKYLFRKEGQNVTLSCEQNLNHDAMYWYRQDPGQGLRLIYYSQIVNDFQKGDIAEGYSVSREKKESFPLTVTSAQKNPTAFYLCASSIDLYPTDSNQPQHFGDGTRLSIL.

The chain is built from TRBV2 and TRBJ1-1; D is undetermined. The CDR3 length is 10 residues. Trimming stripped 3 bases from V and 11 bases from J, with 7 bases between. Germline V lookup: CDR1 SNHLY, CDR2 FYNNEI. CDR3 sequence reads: CASSEVYAFF. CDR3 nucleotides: TGTGCCAGCAGTGAGGTCTATGCTTTCTTT.

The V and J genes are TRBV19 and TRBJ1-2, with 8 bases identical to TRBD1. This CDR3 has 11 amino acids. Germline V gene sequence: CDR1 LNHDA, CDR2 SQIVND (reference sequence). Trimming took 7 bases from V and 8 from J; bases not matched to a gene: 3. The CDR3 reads CASNGQGGYTF. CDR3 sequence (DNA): TGTGCCAGTAATGGACAGGGAGGCTACACCTTC. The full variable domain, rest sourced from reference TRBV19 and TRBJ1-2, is DGGITQSPKYLFRKEGQNVTLSCEQNLNHDAMYWYRQDPGQGLRLIYYSQIVNDFQKGDIAEGYSVSREKKESFPLTVTSAQKNPTAFYLCASNGQGGYTFGSGTRLTVV.

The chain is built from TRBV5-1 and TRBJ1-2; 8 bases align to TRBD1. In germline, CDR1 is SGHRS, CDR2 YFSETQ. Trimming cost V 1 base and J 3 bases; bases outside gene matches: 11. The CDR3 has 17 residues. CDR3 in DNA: TGCGCCAGCAGCTTGTCCGCATCCAGGGGGCAAGACTATGGCTACACCTTC. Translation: CASSLSASRGQDYGYTF.

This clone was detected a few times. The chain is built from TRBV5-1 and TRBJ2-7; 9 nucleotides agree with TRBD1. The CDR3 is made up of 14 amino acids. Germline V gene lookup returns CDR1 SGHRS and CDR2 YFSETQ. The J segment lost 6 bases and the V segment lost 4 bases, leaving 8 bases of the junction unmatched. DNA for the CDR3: TGCGCCAGCAGCCTGCGGACAGGGGACGCCGAGCAGTACTTC. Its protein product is CASSLRTGDAEQYF.

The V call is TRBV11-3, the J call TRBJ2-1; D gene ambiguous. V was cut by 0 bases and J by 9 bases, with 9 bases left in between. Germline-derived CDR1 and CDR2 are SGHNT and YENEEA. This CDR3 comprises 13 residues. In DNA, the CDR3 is TGTGCCAGCAGCTTAGATCGTATGTCTGAGCAGTTCTTC. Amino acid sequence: CASSLDRMSEQFF.

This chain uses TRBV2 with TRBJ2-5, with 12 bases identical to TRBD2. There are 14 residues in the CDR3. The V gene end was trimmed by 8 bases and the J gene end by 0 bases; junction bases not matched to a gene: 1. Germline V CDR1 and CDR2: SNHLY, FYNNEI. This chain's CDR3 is CASGTSGYQETQYF. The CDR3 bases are TGTGCCAGCGGGACTAGCGGGTACCAAGAGACCCAGTACTTC.

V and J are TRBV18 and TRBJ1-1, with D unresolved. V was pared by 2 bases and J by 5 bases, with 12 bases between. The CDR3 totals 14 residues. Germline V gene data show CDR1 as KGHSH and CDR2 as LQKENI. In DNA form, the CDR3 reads TGTGCCAGCTCACCATATAAGGTCGGGACTGAAGCTTTCTTT. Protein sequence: CASSPYKVGTEAFF.

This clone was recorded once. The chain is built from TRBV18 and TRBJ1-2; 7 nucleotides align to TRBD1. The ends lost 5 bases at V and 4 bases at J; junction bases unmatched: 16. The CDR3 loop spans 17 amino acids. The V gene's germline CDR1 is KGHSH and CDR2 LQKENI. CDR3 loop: CASSELSPGQSTYGYTF. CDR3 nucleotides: TGTGCCAGCTCAGAACTTTCCCCGGGACAGAGTACCTATGGCTACACCTTC.

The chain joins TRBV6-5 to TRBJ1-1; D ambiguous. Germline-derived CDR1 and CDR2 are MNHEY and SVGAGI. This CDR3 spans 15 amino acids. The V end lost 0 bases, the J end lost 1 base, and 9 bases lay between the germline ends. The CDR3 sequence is CASSYSLARNTEAFF. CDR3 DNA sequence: TGTGCCAGCAGTTACTCGTTGGCAAGGAACACTGAAGCTTTCTTT.

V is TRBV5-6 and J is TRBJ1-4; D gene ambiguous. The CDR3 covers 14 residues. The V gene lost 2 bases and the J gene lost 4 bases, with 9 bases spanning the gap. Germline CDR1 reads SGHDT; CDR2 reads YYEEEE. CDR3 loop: CASSFLSVNEKLFF. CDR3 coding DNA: TGTGCCAGCAGCTTTTTATCAGTTAATGAAAAACTGTTTTTT.

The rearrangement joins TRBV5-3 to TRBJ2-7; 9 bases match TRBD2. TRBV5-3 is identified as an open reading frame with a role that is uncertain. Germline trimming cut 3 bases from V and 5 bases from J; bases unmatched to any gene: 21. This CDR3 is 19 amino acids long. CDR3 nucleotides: TGTGCCAGAAGCTCGTTCCACGGTAGCGGGAGTTTGGGAGTCGACGAGCAGTACTTC. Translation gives CARSSFHGSGSLGVDEQYF.

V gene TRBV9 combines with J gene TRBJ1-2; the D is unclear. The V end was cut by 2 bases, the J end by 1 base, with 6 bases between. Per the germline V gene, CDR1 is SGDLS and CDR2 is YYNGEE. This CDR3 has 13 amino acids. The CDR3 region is CASSVAVNYGYTF. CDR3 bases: TGTGCCAGCAGCGTGGCGGTTAACTATGGCTACACCTTC.

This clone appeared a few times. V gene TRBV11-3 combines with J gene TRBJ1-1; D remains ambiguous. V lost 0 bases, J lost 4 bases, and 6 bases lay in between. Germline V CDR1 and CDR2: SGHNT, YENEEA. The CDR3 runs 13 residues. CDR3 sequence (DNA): TGTGCCAGCAGCTTAGAGGGGAGCACTGAAGCTTTCTTT. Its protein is CASSLEGSTEAFF.